Below, 8 T cell receptor beta chains from the same sample are listed, as sequenced in a study of blood T cell repertoires in COVID-19. Here immunoSEQ multiplex PCR was the method, and the copy in TCRdb shows in-frame clones only, minus some. The sample shows around 240,000 clones, approximately 85% of them seen only once. Sequenced sample: peripheral blood. The receptors come from a man aged 35-49 years with acute or convalescent COVID-19.

This sequence joins TRBV4-1 and TRBJ1-2, with TRBD1 identical over 9 bases. This CDR3 comprises 15 residues. Germline V gene lookup returns CDR1 MGHRA and CDR2 YSYEKL. J was trimmed by 8 bases and V by 4 bases; bases with no gene match: 11. The CDR3 sequence is CASSRIGQGTGGYTF. The CDR3 DNA reads as TGCGCCAGCAGCCGGATTGGACAGGGGACGGGCGGCTACACCTTC.

The rearrangement links TRBV5-1 to TRBJ2-3; 9 bases are a match to TRBD1. CDR1 is SGHRS, CDR2 YFSETQ, per germline. The CDR3 runs 15 residues. The J segment lost 2 bases and the V segment lost 3 bases, leaving 4 bases of the junction unmatched. CDR3 sequence: CASSSGQGYTDTQYF. In DNA form, the CDR3 reads TGCGCCAGCAGCTCGGGACAGGGCTACACAGATACGCAGTATTTT. The whole variable domain, filled in from reference TRBV5-1 and TRBJ2-3, reads KAGVTQTPRYLIKTRGQQVTLSCSPISGHRSVSWYQQTPGQGLQFLFEYFSETQRNKGNFPGRFSGRQFSNSRSEMNVSTLELGDSALYLCASSSGQGYTDTQYFGPGTRLTVL.

V is TRBV5-1 and J is TRBJ2-5; the D gene is possibly TRBD2 (6 bases). This CDR3 region has 16 residues. Germline V gives CDR1 SGHRS, CDR2 YFSETQ. Trimming removed 1 base from V and 1 base from J, with 14 bases in between. CDR3 sequence (DNA): TGCGCCAGCAGCTTGTCTTACTCGGGGGTCCAAGAGACCCAGTACTTC. It specifies CASSLSYSGVQETQYF.

This clone occurred a few times. The chain couples TRBV7-9 to TRBJ1-4; 7 bases agree with TRBD1. V shed 3 bases, J shed 4 bases, and the junction held 2 bases outside the gene matches. This CDR3 has 14 residues. Germline CDR1 reads SEHNR; CDR2 reads FQNEAQ (reference sequence). The CDR3 sequence: CASSLGQNNEKLFF. The CDR3 nucleotides are TGTGCCAGCAGCTTGGGACAGAATAATGAAAAACTGTTTTTT.

V is TRBV27 and J is TRBJ2-4; the match to TRBD1 covers 12 bases. The V gene end was trimmed by 10 bases and the J gene end by 2 bases; junction bases not matched to a gene: 18. Germline CDR1 and CDR2: MNHEY and SMNVEV (reference sequence). This CDR3 region has 19 residues. Here the CDR3 reads CATRGWGQGAVGTKNIQYF. The DNA for the CDR3 is TGTGCCACCAGGGGGTGGGGACAGGGGGCTGTAGGAACCAAAAACATTCAGTACTTC.

The chain employs TRBV7-9 and TRBJ1-1; D remains unclear. V gave up 2 bases and J gave up 1 base, with 5 bases separating them. Germline assignment: CDR1 SEHNR and CDR2 FQNEAQ (reference sequence). CDR3 length equals 13 residues. Here the CDR3 DNA reads TGTGCCAGCAGCTTATCCAGGAACACTGAAGCTTTCTTT. Translation: CASSLSRNTEAFF.

The chain uses TRBV6-5 and TRBJ1-5; a possible D gene is TRBD1 (5 bases). The V gene's germline CDR1 is MNHEY and CDR2 SVGAGI. V lost 5 bases to trimming and J lost 1 base, with 12 bases between them. CDR3 length: 15 amino acids. CDR3 amino acids: CASSPSRTSNQPQHF. CDR3 in DNA: TGTGCCAGCAGTCCTTCCCGGACAAGCAATCAGCCCCAGCATTTT.

The chain links TRBV19 to TRBJ1-6; maybe TRBD1 (6 bases). The length of the CDR3 is 14 residues. Trimming took off 11 bases at V and 5 bases at J, with 16 bases between the two ends. The germline V gene encodes CDR1 LNHDA and CDR2 SQIVND (reference sequence). This CDR3 reads CAAPRTGHNSPLHF. The CDR3 region has the DNA TGTGCCGCCCCCCGCACAGGGCATAATTCACCCCTCCACTTT. The variable domain in full, with the rest retrieved from reference TRBV19 and TRBJ1-6, is DGGITQSPKYLFRKEGQNVTLSCEQNLNHDAMYWYRQDPGQGLRLIYYSQIVNDFQKGDIAEGYSVSREKKESFPLTVTSAQKNPTAFYLCAAPRTGHNSPLHFGNGTRLTVT.